The T cell receptor beta chain described here comes from a study of blood T cell repertoires in COVID-19. Study details: The United States, Italy and Spain provided the acute and convalescent COVID-19 samples.

Repertoires were generated with immunoSEQ multiplex PCR, while TCRdb's copy carries only in-frame clones and drops some. The sample holds roughly 70,000 clones, approximately 89% seen once. The CDR3 runs to 13 residues. Between the trimmed V and J ends, which lost 6 bases and 1 base, there was a span of 10 bases. Germline V gene data show CDR1 as MNHEY and CDR2 as SMNVEV (reference sequence). The TCR sequence derives from a man in his forties or fifties with COVID-19, enrolled during active disease. Sequenced sample: peripheral blood. The chain links TRBV27 to TRBJ2-7; D may be TRBD1 (5 bases). For the CDR3, the DNA is TGTGCCAGCAGCCCTACAGGTTCCTACGAGCAGTACTTC. It specifies CASSPTGSYEQYF.